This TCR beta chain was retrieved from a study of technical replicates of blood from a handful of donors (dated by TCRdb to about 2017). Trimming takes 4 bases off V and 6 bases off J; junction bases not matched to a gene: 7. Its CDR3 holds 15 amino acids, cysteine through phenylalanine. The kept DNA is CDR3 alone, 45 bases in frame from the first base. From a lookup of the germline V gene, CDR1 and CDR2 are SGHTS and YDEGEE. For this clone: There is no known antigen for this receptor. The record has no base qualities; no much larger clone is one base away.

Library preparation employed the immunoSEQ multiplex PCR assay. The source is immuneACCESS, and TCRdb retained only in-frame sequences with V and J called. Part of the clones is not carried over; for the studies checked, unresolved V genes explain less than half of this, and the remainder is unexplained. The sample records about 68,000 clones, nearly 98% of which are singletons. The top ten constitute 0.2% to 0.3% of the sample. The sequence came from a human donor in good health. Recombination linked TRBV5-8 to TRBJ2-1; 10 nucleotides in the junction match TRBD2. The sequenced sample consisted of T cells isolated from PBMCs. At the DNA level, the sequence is TGTGCCAGCAGCATACCGGGACTAGCGACCAATGAGCAGTTCTTC. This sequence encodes CASSIPGLATNEQFF.